Presented here are 17 T cell receptor beta chains from one specimen sequenced in a study of cytomegalovirus exposure and HLA in healthy donors. PCR was performed using 60 Vbeta and 13 Jbeta primers. Here immunoSEQ multiplex PCR was the method, and the copy in TCRdb shows in-frame clones only, minus some. The sample lists 180,000 or so clones; 76% were seen once. The sample comprised PBMCs. The receptors originated from a man younger than 35 in good health and CMV-seronegative.

V is TRBV7-9 and J is TRBJ2-2; 7 bases are a match to TRBD2. The CDR3 is 16 amino acids. Germline V gives CDR1 SEHNR, CDR2 FQNEAQ (reference sequence). After removal of 0 bases from V and 4 bases from J, the junction contained 5 bases not matched to a gene. The CDR3 bases are TGTGCCAGCAGCTTAGCGCTAGCGGCAACCACCGGGGAGCTGTTTTTT. It translates to CASSLALAATTGELFF.

The V call is TRBV18, the J call TRBJ2-1; 9 bases match TRBD1. This CDR3 spans 13 amino acids. J gave up 10 bases and V 11 bases, and 12 bases lay outside the gene matches. Germline lookup yields CDR1 KGHSH and CDR2 LQKENI. The CDR3 DNA sequence: TGTGCCTCCAAACGGGACAGGGTAGGGGAGCAGTTCTTC. Protein: CASKRDRVGEQFF.

The J gene is TRBJ2-7, the V gene TRBV30, with a possible D match to TRBD2 (6 bases). Germline V gene lookup returns CDR1 GTSNPN and CDR2 SVGIG (reference sequence). The CDR3 consists of 12 residues. The V gene lost 6 bases and the J gene lost 3 bases, with 12 bases spanning the gap. The CDR3 here is CACTLGGYEQYF. The CDR3 DNA is TGTGCCTGCACGCTCGGGGGCTACGAGCAGTACTTC.

J is TRBJ1-4 and V is TRBV13; tentatively, D is TRBD1 (6 bases). V was trimmed by 2 bases and J by 7 bases, leaving 14 bases between them. Germline V gene lookup returns CDR1 PRHDT and CDR2 FYEKMQ (reference sequence). The CDR3 runs 15 residues. The CDR3 coding sequence is TGTGCCAGCAGCTTACCAGGGGCGCGTGGTGAAAAACTGTTTTTT. It is translated as CASSLPGARGEKLFF.

The chain couples TRBV19 to TRBJ1-1, with D perhaps matching TRBD1 (6 bases). The CDR3 contains 12 residues. Germline CDR1 reads LNHDA; CDR2 reads SQIVND (reference sequence). V was cut by 9 bases and J by 5 bases, with 13 bases left in between. The CDR3 DNA reads TGTGCCAGCTGGAGGGGGGGAACTGAAGCTTTCTTT. Translating it yields CASWRGGTEAFF. The whole variable domain, filled in from reference TRBV19 and TRBJ1-1, reads DGGITQSPKYLFRKEGQNVTLSCEQNLNHDAMYWYRQDPGQGLRLIYYSQIVNDFQKGDIAEGYSVSREKKESFPLTVTSAQKNPTAFYLCASWRGGTEAFFGQGTRLTVV.

This chain joins TRBV11-2 and TRBJ2-5; the match to TRBD2 covers 14 bases. The germline gives CDR1 SGHAT, CDR2 FQNNGV. With V trimmed by 5 bases and J by 4 bases, 6 bases remained unmatched. This CDR3 is 16 amino acids long. The CDR3 sequence: CASSEGLAGDRETQYF. The CDR3 DNA reads as TGTGCCAGCAGCGAGGGACTAGCGGGGGACCGAGAGACCCAGTACTTC.

J is TRBJ2-7 and V is TRBV28; D unresolved. Germline lookup yields CDR1 MDHEN and CDR2 SYDVKM. Trimming shortened V by 7 bases and J by 2 bases, and 12 bases separated the two germline ends. This CDR3 is built from 13 residues. CDR3 DNA: TGTGCCAGCATAAGCGACTTAGCCTACGAGCAGTACTTC. Residues: CASISDLAYEQYF.

The V call is TRBV2, the J call TRBJ2-7, with 8 bases aligning to TRBD2. Looked up from germline, CDR1 is SNHLY and CDR2 is FYNNEI. V was pared by 10 bases and J by 3 bases, with 11 bases of the junction left unmatched. CDR3 length: 14 residues. This CDR3 is CATEPGLEFYEQYF. The CDR3 DNA reads as TGTGCCACCGAACCGGGACTAGAATTCTACGAGCAGTACTTC.

The chain couples TRBV15 to TRBJ2-1, with 10 nucleotides matching TRBD1. CDR1 LNHNV and CDR2 YYDKDF come from the germline V gene (reference sequence). This CDR3 has 16 residues. J was trimmed by 8 bases and V by 0 bases; bases with no gene match: 7. CDR3 in DNA: TGTGCCACCAGCAGAGATCGACAGGGGGCAGGAGATGAGCAGTTCTTC. Translation gives CATSRDRQGAGDEQFF.

The rearrangement uses TRBV4-1 and TRBJ1-4, with D possibly being TRBD1 (6 bases). The CDR3 extends over 16 amino acids. Germline V gives CDR1 MGHRA, CDR2 YSYEKL. V was trimmed by 0 bases and J by 4 bases, leaving 12 bases between them. The CDR3 region is CASSQDLGAGNEKLFF. DNA of the CDR3: TGCGCCAGCAGCCAAGATTTGGGGGCGGGTAATGAAAAACTGTTTTTT.

This clone was seen only once. This rearrangement joins TRBV5-1 to TRBJ1-3; D unresolved. The V end was cut by 0 bases, the J end by 0 bases, with 10 bases between. CDR1 and CDR2 from the germline V gene are SGHRS and YFSETQ. The CDR3 length is 16 residues. The CDR3 region is CASSLEAGSSGNTIYF. The CDR3 region has the DNA TGCGCCAGCAGCTTGGAGGCAGGAAGCTCTGGAAACACCATATATTTT.

V gene TRBV6-1 combines with J gene TRBJ1-2; maybe TRBD1 (5 bases). Germline lookup yields CDR1 MNHNS and CDR2 SASEGT. The CDR3 runs 12 residues. The V end lost 5 bases, the J end lost 8 bases, and 12 bases lay between the germline ends. CDR3 sequence: CASSFQGGGYTF. As DNA, the CDR3 is TGTGCCAGCAGTTTTCAGGGAGGAGGCTACACCTTC.

This clone was seen only a few times. The V call is TRBV7-9, the J call TRBJ2-7; TRBD2 might be the D (5 bases). The CDR3 is made up of 15 amino acids. Trimming left V 0 bases short and J 7 bases short, with 16 bases between. In germline, CDR1 is SEHNR, CDR2 FQNEAQ (reference sequence). CDR3 sequence reads: CASSLAISRTGEQYF. The DNA of the CDR3 is TGTGCCAGCAGCTTAGCTATTTCCCGGACGGGGGAGCAGTACTTC.

This chain joins TRBV30 and TRBJ1-4; a weak D match, TRBD1 (5 bases). V lost 2 bases, J lost 7 bases, and 11 bases lay in between. The CDR3 is 13 residues long. Germline lookup yields CDR1 GTSNPN and CDR2 SVGIG (reference sequence). Here the CDR3 DNA reads TGTGCCTGGAGTTCATTAACAGGTGAAAAACTGTTTTTT. Translated, it gives CAWSSLTGEKLFF.

The rearrangement links TRBV19 to TRBJ1-2; the D gene is possibly TRBD1 (5 bases). V shed 2 bases and J shed 7 bases, with 14 bases lying between them. Germline lookup yields CDR1 LNHDA and CDR2 SQIVND (reference sequence). The CDR3 covers 14 residues. The DNA for the CDR3 is TGTGCCAGTAGTATACAGGGCTTGGGTGGTGGCTACACCTTC. Amino acids: CASSIQGLGGGYTF.

This clone was seen a few times. The V and J genes are TRBV9 and TRBJ1-1; D ambiguous. Per the germline V gene, CDR1 is SGDLS and CDR2 is YYNGEE. CDR3 length equals 13 residues. V was clipped by 3 bases and J by 4 bases, with 10 bases between them. The CDR3: CASSGGETTEAFF. The CDR3 nucleotides read TGTGCCAGCAGCGGCGGGGAGACCACTGAAGCTTTCTTT.

This clone was seen more than once but under ten times. V gene TRBV5-4 combines with J gene TRBJ1-3; D remains unclear. This CDR3 is 15 amino acids long. The V and J ends lost 0 bases and 0 bases respectively, with 7 bases between them. Germline V gene data show CDR1 as SGHNT and CDR2 as YYREEE (reference sequence). This chain's CDR3 is CASSLESGSGNTIYF. The CDR3 region has the DNA TGTGCCAGCAGCTTGGAGAGCGGCTCTGGAAACACCATATATTTT.